This TCR beta chain was sequenced in a study of shared T cell receptors in the human thymus. The V and J ends lost 5 bases and 5 bases respectively, with 13 bases between them. The CDR3 consists of 13 residues. Germline-derived CDR1 and CDR2 are SGHRS and YFSETQ. Generated by immunoSEQ multiplex PCR, the TCRdb table keeps only in-frame clones and is missing some. The sample contains under 700,000 clones, about four fifths of which appear only once. These data were likewise used in another study, on human thymus T cells. In that study: Usage of V and J genes appeared biased in thymic and blood repertoires.

This chain joins TRBV5-1 and TRBJ2-5, with D perhaps TRBD2 (6 bases). The TCR comes from a boy less than two years old with a congenital heart defect. What was sequenced was thymocytes. This CDR3 is CASSWEAGETQYF. CDR3 sequence (DNA): TGCGCCAGCAGTTGGGAGGCCGGGGAGACCCAGTACTTC. The complete variable domain, with remaining parts taken from reference TRBV5-1 and TRBJ2-5, reads KAGVTQTPRYLIKTRGQQVTLSCSPISGHRSVSWYQQTPGQGLQFLFEYFSETQRNKGNFPGRFSGRQFSNSRSEMNVSTLELGDSALYLCASSWEAGETQYFGPGTRLLVL.